A single sample is the source of the 28 T cell receptor beta chains below, sequenced in a study of T cells in Graves' hyperthyroidism and ophthalmopathy. RNA transcripts provided the source from which TCR beta CDR3 regions were amplified. The HTBI primer set drove a first-round RT-PCR of the TCR CDR3. MiXCR, applied by TCRdb to the multiplex PCR reads, yields one record per CDR3 protein. The sample includes fewer than 750,000 distinct CDR3 sequences, roughly 15% of them seen just once. The sequenced material came from blood. The receptors originated from a woman in her fifties or sixties with Graves' ophthalmopathy.

This clonotype has just a few counts. The DNA of the CDR3 is TGTGCCAGCTCACAGACAGTGGACACTGAAGCTTTCTTT. Protein: CASSQTVDTEAFF. V gene TRBV18 combines with J gene TRBJ1-1, with D tentatively TRBD1 (5 bases). Trimming took off 4 bases at V and 3 bases at J, with 9 bases between the two ends. Germline CDR1 is KGHSH and CDR2 is LQKENI. This CDR3 contains 13 residues.

This clonotype was counted many times. The chain links TRBV11-2 to TRBJ2-5; D is perhaps TRBD1 or TRBD2 (6 bases each). The germline V gene has CDR1 SGHAT and CDR2 FQNNGV. The CDR3 extends over 13 amino acids. The V end was cut by 6 bases, the J end by 1 base, with 9 bases between. The CDR3: CASRGGSQETQYF. The CDR3 DNA is TGTGCCAGCAGGGGGGGCAGCCAAGAGACCCAGTACTTC. Full variable domain (outside the CDR3, taken from reference TRBV11-2 and TRBJ2-5): EAGVAQSPRYKIIEKRQSVAFWCNPISGHATLYWYQQILGQGPKLLIQFQNNGVVDDSQLPKDRFSAERLKGVDSTLKIQPAKLEDSAVYLCASRGGSQETQYFGPGTRLLVL.

This clonotype was counted at least ten times. The genes are TRBV30 and TRBJ2-1; 8 nucleotides agree with TRBD2. CDR1 GTSNPN and CDR2 SVGIG come from the germline V gene (reference sequence). With 2 bases clipped from V and 7 bases from J, the junction kept 10 bases outside the gene matches. This CDR3 comprises 15 residues. CDR3 region: CAWSSVTGGWNEQFF. DNA of the CDR3: TGTGCCTGGAGTTCCGTGACGGGAGGGTGGAATGAGCAGTTCTTC.

This clonotype occurred a few times. The J gene is TRBJ2-2, the V gene TRBV19; a weak D match, TRBD2 (6 bases). The CDR3 covers 15 residues. Per germline, CDR1 LNHDA and CDR2 SQIVND (reference sequence). V lost 8 bases and J 0 bases, leaving 13 bases between the germline ends. The CDR3 DNA reads as TGTGCCAGTCGAGGAGGGCCAACGAACACCGGGGAGCTGTTTTTT. It translates to CASRGGPTNTGELFF.

The genes are TRBV19 and TRBJ1-1; D unresolved. The V end lost 2 bases, the J end lost 1 base, and 11 bases lay between the germline ends. This CDR3 is 15 amino acids long. Germline V gene data show CDR1 as LNHDA and CDR2 as SQIVND (reference sequence). The CDR3 bases are TGTGCCAGTAGTATAAGTGGAACAAGGAACACTGAAGCTTTCTTT. Translated: CASSISGTRNTEAFF.

This clonotype was detected many times. At one end, the junction sequence differs from germline, possibly due to a read error. The chain recombines TRBV2 with TRBJ2-1, with D uncertain. Germline CDR1 reads SNHLY; CDR2 reads FYNNEI. This CDR3 is built from 12 residues. The CDR3 loop is CASTGRNNERFF. The CDR3 DNA reads TGTGCCAGCACGGGCAGGAACAATGAGCGGTTCTTC.

In this sample, this clonotype turned up many times. The J gene is TRBJ2-7, the V gene TRBV7-8; D ambiguous. The ends were cut back, 1 base at V and 2 bases at J, with 12 bases in the middle. Germline V gives CDR1 SGHVS, CDR2 FQNEAQ. The length of the CDR3 is 15 residues. Here the CDR3 reads CASSLGLQVTYEQYF. For the CDR3, the DNA is TGTGCCAGCAGCTTAGGTCTGCAAGTAACCTACGAGCAGTACTTC.

A single count supports this clonotype. The V gene is TRBV5-1, the J gene TRBJ2-5, with D unclear. V dropped 2 bases and J dropped 1 base, with 12 bases sitting between them. The CDR3 has 15 amino acids. Germline V gene sequence: CDR1 SGHRS, CDR2 YFSETQ. CDR3 DNA: TGCGCCAGCAGCTTCCCGTACGGATTCCAAGAGACCCAGTACTTC. Translating it yields CASSFPYGFQETQYF.

This clonotype came up a few times. The chain employs TRBV9 and TRBJ1-6, with a possible D match to TRBD1 (6 bases). Trimming took 3 bases from V and 13 from J, leaving 20 bases between them. The length of the CDR3 is 15 residues. The germline CDR1 and CDR2 sequences are SGDLS and YYNGEE. In DNA, the CDR3 is TGTGCCAGCAGCGAGGGGGGGGCAGGGCCGCGGCCCCTCCACTTT. Its protein is CASSEGGAGPRPLHF.

To note about this clonotype: This may arise from a read error, as a much more abundant clone is one base away. The chain recombines TRBV28 with TRBJ2-1, with 9 bases identical to TRBD2. The junction had 22 bases not matched to a gene; V was cut back by 4 bases and J by 6 bases. The germline V gene has CDR1 MDHEN and CDR2 SYDVKM. CDR3 length: 20 amino acids. CDR3 protein: CASSYLTGTSPTRAANEQFF. The CDR3 region has the DNA TGTGCCAGCAGTTACTTAACCGGGACTAGCCCTACCAGGGCGGCCAATGAGCAGTTCTTC.

The gene calls are TRBV29-1 and TRBJ2-2, with 16 bases matching TRBD2. Trimming took 6 bases from V and 0 from J; bases not matched to a gene: 4. Germline assignment: CDR1 SQVTM and CDR2 ANQGSEA. This CDR3 is built from 17 residues. CDR3 DNA sequence: TGCAGCGTCCCGGGACTAGCGGGAGGGCCGAACACCGGGGAGCTGTTTTTT. The encoded protein is CSVPGLAGGPNTGELFF.

This clonotype showed up many times. The chain has TRBV7-8 and TRBJ2-1, with D hard to call. Trimming removed 5 bases from V and 0 bases from J, with 17 bases in between. The CDR3 length is 17 residues. CDR1 SGHVS and CDR2 FQNEAQ come from the germline V gene. CDR3 coding DNA: TGTGCCAGCAGCCTGCCTAAAGGCCACAGCTCCTACAATGAGCAGTTCTTC. Amino acid sequence: CASSLPKGHSSYNEQFF.

A few counts support this clonotype. The chain is built from TRBV28 and TRBJ1-4; TRBD1 matches at 11 bases. CDR3 length: 15 amino acids. The germline V gene has CDR1 MDHEN and CDR2 SYDVKM. Trimming at V came to 6 bases and at J to 6 bases, leaving 6 bases not matched to a gene. The CDR3 loop reads CASRSGQGVHEKLFF. The CDR3 DNA sequence: TGTGCCAGCAGATCGGGACAGGGGGTCCATGAAAAACTGTTTTTT.

This clonotype showed up many times. The chain carries TRBV15 and TRBJ2-3, with 7 bases lining up with TRBD2. Looked up from germline, CDR1 is LNHNV and CDR2 is YYDKDF (reference sequence). V lost 0 bases, J lost 1 base, and 7 bases stayed unmatched. The CDR3 covers 17 residues. The CDR3 DNA is TGTGCCACCAGCAGAGAATTTGCGGGAGTTGGCACAGATACGCAGTATTTT. This codes for CATSREFAGVGTDTQYF.

This clonotype appeared once. Being one base from a much bigger clone, this may be a read error. The rearrangement uses TRBV15 and TRBJ2-7; a weak D match, TRBD2 (5 bases). The germline gives CDR1 LNHNV, CDR2 YYDKDF (reference sequence). Between the trimmed V and J ends, which lost 3 bases and 6 bases, there was a span of 24 bases. The CDR3 loop spans 17 amino acids. The CDR3 sequence: CATSRIPWRNSYFEQYF. Here the CDR3 DNA reads TGTGCCACCAGCAGGATCCCGTGGAGGAATAGTTATTTCGAGCAGTACTTC. Full variable domain (remainder filled in from reference TRBV15 and TRBJ2-7): DAMVIQNPRYQVTQFGKPVTLSCSQTLNHNVMYWYQQKSSQAPKLLFHYYDKDFNNEADTPDNFQSRRPNTSFCFLDIRSPGLGDTAMYLCATSRIPWRNSYFEQYFGPGTRLTVT.

The CDR3 loop is CASEGLTKNIQYF. The CDR3, as DNA: TGTGCCAGCGAGGGCTTGACCAAAAACATTCAGTACTTC. This chain joins TRBV6-1 and TRBJ2-4; a possible D gene is TRBD2 (5 bases). This CDR3 is 13 amino acids long. Germline CDR1 reads MNHNS; CDR2 reads SASEGT. Trimming shortened V by 8 bases and J by 2 bases, and 10 bases separated the two germline ends.

This clonotype was observed at least ten times. The V call is TRBV5-1, the J call TRBJ2-5; D is unclear. The ends were cut back, 0 bases at V and 5 bases at J, with 8 bases in the middle. The CDR3 runs to 13 residues. CDR1 and CDR2 from the germline V gene are SGHRS and YFSETQ. The CDR3 DNA sequence: TGCGCCAGCAGCTTGGAGTCTTGGGAGACCCAGTACTTC. This encodes CASSLESWETQYF.

The rearrangement uses TRBV6-2 or TRBV6-3 and TRBJ2-2; D is unclear. CDR3 size: 14 residues. Germline loops: CDR1 MNHEY, CDR2 SVGEGT. V lost 7 bases and J lost 4, with 13 bases in between. In DNA form, the CDR3 reads TGTGCCAGCACCGGGTTTAGTCGCACCGGGGAGCTGTTTTTT. Translated: CASTGFSRTGELFF.

The chain has TRBV6-5 and TRBJ2-2; possibly TRBD1 for D (5 bases). Per the germline V gene, CDR1 is MNHEY and CDR2 is SVGAGI. The CDR3 totals 14 residues. V lost 2 bases and J lost 5, with 9 bases in between. The CDR3 DNA follows: TGTGCCAGCAGTTACGCTTACAGGACCGGGGAGCTGTTTTTT. It is translated as CASSYAYRTGELFF.

The chain combines TRBV29-1 with TRBJ2-7; TRBD2 agrees at 13 bases. Germline assignment: CDR1 SQVTM and CDR2 ANQGSEA. Trimming removed 7 bases from V and 4 bases from J; junction bases left unmatched: 4. The CDR3 has 13 residues. CDR3 nucleotide sequence: TGCAGCGCAGGACTAGCGGGAGATTACGAGCAGTACTTC. Its protein product is CSAGLAGDYEQYF.

There are many counts of this clonotype. The chain recombines TRBV20-1 with TRBJ1-6, with TRBD1 matching over 11 bases. Germline CDR1 reads DFQATT; CDR2 reads SNEGSKA (reference sequence). The ends lost 6 bases at V and 4 bases at J; junction bases unmatched: 5. The CDR3 has 15 amino acids. CDR3 sequence: CSARGTGGYNSPLHF. For the CDR3, the DNA is TGCAGTGCGAGGGGGACAGGGGGTTATAATTCACCCCTCCACTTT.

The chain has TRBV5-1 and TRBJ2-3; D call uncertain. Germline-derived CDR1 and CDR2 are SGHRS and YFSETQ. V was pared by 0 bases and J by 2 bases, with 10 bases between. The CDR3 loop spans 15 amino acids. CDR3 loop: CASSLVGYDTDTQYF. DNA for the CDR3: TGCGCCAGCAGCTTGGTGGGTTACGACACAGATACGCAGTATTTT.

This clonotype came up many times. The chain carries TRBV27 and TRBJ1-6; weak D call: TRBD1 (5 bases). CDR1 and CDR2 from the germline V gene are MNHEY and SMNVEV (reference sequence). The CDR3 spans 16 residues. Trimming pared 2 bases from V and 8 bases from J, leaving 16 bases between. CDR3 in amino acids: CASSLIPGLLDSPLHF. CDR3 DNA: TGTGCCAGCAGTTTAATCCCAGGGCTTTTGGATTCACCCCTCCACTTT.

V gene TRBV7-2 combines with J gene TRBJ2-3; TRBD1 agrees at 9 bases. Germline-derived CDR1 and CDR2 are SGHTA and FQGNSA. The CDR3 contains 16 residues. V lost 5 bases, J lost 0 bases, and 6 bases stayed unmatched. The CDR3 DNA sequence: TGTGCCAGCAGCCTCACAGGGGGCCCCAGCACAGATACGCAGTATTTT. Translated, it gives CASSLTGGPSTDTQYF.

About this clonotype itself: A junction end diverges from the germline sequence, so it may reflect a read error. V gene TRBV12-3 or TRBV12-4 combines with J gene TRBJ1-3; maybe TRBD1 (6 bases). The CDR3 is 14 amino acids. CDR3 sequence reads: CASSHTGSGNTRYF. The CDR3 bases are TGTGCCAGCAGTCATACAGGGTCTGGAAACACCAGATATTTT.

Of note for this clonotype: This may arise from a read error, as a much more abundant clone is one base away. The chain links TRBV28 to TRBJ2-7; a weak D match, TRBD1 (6 bases). Germline-derived CDR1 and CDR2 are MDHEN and SYDVKM. This CDR3 is built from 13 residues. DNA for the CDR3: TGTGCCGGCAGGGGAAAAGGATCCTACGAGCAGTACTTC. Translating gives CAGRGKGSYEQYF.

This clonotype was recorded at least ten times. The chain couples TRBV7-8 to TRBJ1-5; 7 bases are a match to TRBD1. The CDR3 length is 15 residues. CDR1 is SGHVS and CDR2 is FQNEAQ in the germline V gene. J was trimmed by 7 bases and V by 4 bases; bases with no gene match: 10. CDR3 region: CASSSTGNVRQPQHF. In DNA, the CDR3 is TGTGCCAGCAGCTCGACAGGGAATGTAAGACAGCCCCAGCATTTT.

The sample holds many counts of this clonotype. This chain uses TRBV28 with TRBJ2-3, with 8 bases identical to TRBD2. The CDR3 covers 15 residues. The V gene's germline CDR1 is MDHEN and CDR2 SYDVKM. V dropped 6 bases and J dropped 0; count of bases not matched to a gene: 5. CDR3: CASRVAGMSTDTQYF. For the CDR3, the DNA is TGTGCCAGCAGGGTAGCGGGAATGAGCACAGATACGCAGTATTTT.